This T cell receptor (beta chain) comes out of a study of pediatric ulcerative colitis (dated by TCRdb to about 2019). Background on the whole study: Pancolitis was present in roughly seven ulcerative colitis patients and left-sided colitis in two, and histology consistent with ulcerative colitis was found in all of these patients. Nine or ten newly diagnosed, treatment-naive pediatric ulcerative colitis patients and four non-IBD control children each provided paired blood and rectal samples. By Pediatric Ulcerative Colitis Activity Index, a couple of patients had mild disease, four had moderate disease and three had acute severe colitis.

Regarding this clone: The target of this receptor is not known. Base qualities are not recorded, but no much larger clone differs from it by a single base.

Through the immunoSEQ TRB Survey service, multiplex V and J primers were used to amplify rearranged CDR3 beta regions from genomic DNA. To keep sequencing depth equal across samples, survey-level depth of up to 500,000 reads per sample was applied. Libraries were purified, pooled and sequenced on Illumina technology. Turning to the authors' computational methods: Productive clonality, sample overlap, pairwise scatters, CDR3 beta length, V/D/J gene usage and productiveness were all assessed with the immunoSEQ online tools. Alongside Shannon and Simpson indices, calculated diversity was computed as the number of unique rearrangements divided by total templates, multiplied by 100. For principal component analysis, Z-score normalized data were analyzed with the R prcomp function and the ggbiplot package. Morisita's index was used to measure clonal overlap between blood and rectum within each subject. What TCRdb holds here is the immuneACCESS table cut down to in-frame rearrangements. Part of the clones is not present; checked against another copy, under half of the missing clones reflect an unresolved V gene, and the others are unexplained. The D gene and trimming were derived from the DNA, and the V and J assignments and clone size from that table. Across this sample there are around 64,000 clones, with over 65% seen only once. The ten largest clones represent roughly 5.4% of the sample.

What the study reported, not specific to this receptor: Because repertoires came from total lymphocyte DNA, patterns in rare subsets such as regulatory T cells may not be reflected. Significantly higher autologous blood-rectal clonal overlap was found in ulcerative colitis patients than in controls, which suggested increased T cell trafficking to inflamed tissue. The healthy control group was small, with only four individuals. Controls, mild-moderate and acute severe colitis patients were separated by rectal repertoire features, and reduced rectal diversity due to clonal expansions was observed in acute severe colitis. For technical reasons, blood samples from a couple of patients gave substantially fewer templates, and these samples were excluded from the blood-rectal overlap analysis. A couple of rectal CDR3 clonotypes were found in every ulcerative colitis patient but in no control.

The germline V gene provides CDR1 MGHRA and CDR2 YSYEKL. V and J are truncated by 5 bases and 3 bases respectively, leaving an intervening sequence of 16 bases. From the cysteine up to the phenylalanine, the CDR3 has a length of 15 residues. The sequence is cut down to CDR3 DNA, 45 bases in frame from base 1. Ulcerative colitis patients had received no immunosuppressive medication before the diagnostic colonoscopy. A blood sample was drawn at the time of the colonoscopy. The Wizard kit (Promega) was used to extract genomic DNA from the blood and intestinal samples. This TCR was recovered from a boy younger than 18 with moderate ulcerative colitis. Sequences were obtained from blood. The receptor chain draws on TRBV4-1 and TRBJ1-1; the D gene assignment is ambiguous. The DNA sequence is as follows: TGCGCCAGCAGCAACCCTCTCGGGAGGGACACTGAAGCTTTCTTT. The encoded protein is CASSNPLGRDTEAFF.